These 25 T cell receptor beta chains share one sample of origin, sequenced in a study of cytomegalovirus exposure and HLA in healthy donors. PCR primers comprised 60 Vbeta and 13 Jbeta primers. Data came from immunoSEQ multiplex PCR; TCRdb stores just in-frame clones and leaves some out. The table records about 130,000 clones, roughly four fifths of them present only once. Material for sequencing was PBMCs. The receptors derive from a male donor in good health and CMV-seropositive.

J is TRBJ2-1 and V is TRBV7-2; TRBD2 agrees at 12 bases. CDR1 and CDR2 from the germline V gene are SGHTA and FQGNSA. J was trimmed by 9 bases and V by 5 bases; bases with no gene match: 14. The CDR3 covers 17 residues. In DNA form, the CDR3 reads TGTGCCAGCAGCGTCCTGAACAGGACTAGCGGGAAGGGTGAGCAGTTCTTC. Protein sequence: CASSVLNRTSGKGEQFF.

The rearrangement links TRBV2 to TRBJ1-2; D is uncertain. In germline, CDR1 is SNHLY, CDR2 FYNNEI. The V end was cut by 5 bases, the J end by 7 bases, with 14 bases between. The CDR3 contains 13 residues. CDR3 DNA: TGTGCCAGCAGTTCCTCCAGCGAGTTTGGCTACACCTTC. Translation: CASSSSSEFGYTF.

This clone appeared a single time. The chain couples TRBV6-5 to TRBJ2-3; unclear D gene. The germline V gene encodes CDR1 MNHEY and CDR2 SVGAGI. V was clipped by 0 bases and J by 2 bases, with 6 bases between them. The CDR3 contains 14 residues. CDR3 residues: CASSYSRPTDTQYF. DNA of the CDR3: TGTGCCAGCAGTTACTCGAGGCCCACAGATACGCAGTATTTT.

This clone has just one count. V is TRBV2 and J is TRBJ2-1; perhaps TRBD2 as D (6 bases). The CDR3 has 17 amino acids. The V end was cut by 2 bases, the J end by 4 bases, with 18 bases between. Germline V CDR1 and CDR2: SNHLY, FYNNEI. Here the CDR3 reads CASSESGAGLLYNEQFF. CDR3 sequence (DNA): TGTGCCAGCAGTGAATCGGGAGCGGGTCTTCTTTACAATGAGCAGTTCTTC.

The chain couples TRBV27 to TRBJ2-3, with D possibly being TRBD2 (6 bases). Trimming stripped 2 bases from V and 3 bases from J, with 12 bases between. The V gene's germline CDR1 is MNHEY and CDR2 SMNVEV (reference sequence). The CDR3 is made up of 15 amino acids. The CDR3 nucleotides read TGTGCCAGCAGTTTAGGCGGGGCCCCGACAGATACGCAGTATTTT. The encoded protein is CASSLGGAPTDTQYF.

The chain is built from TRBV5-4 and TRBJ2-7; D might be TRBD1 (5 bases). The CDR3 totals 14 residues. Germline CDR1 SGHNT, CDR2 YYREEE (reference sequence). Trimming pared 0 bases from V and 1 base from J, leaving 8 bases between. CDR3 sequence reads: CASSLADRSYEQYF. DNA of the CDR3: TGTGCCAGCAGCTTGGCCGACAGATCCTACGAGCAGTACTTC.

The gene calls are TRBV19 and TRBJ2-7, with 8 bases matching TRBD1. The V segment lost 8 bases and the J segment 5 bases; nucleotides outside the gene matches: 8. CDR1 LNHDA and CDR2 SQIVND come from the germline V gene (reference sequence). This CDR3 is built from 13 residues. CDR3 in DNA: TGTGCCAGTTCCAGACAGGGGATGGACGAGCAGTACTTC. The encoded protein is CASSRQGMDEQYF. Filled out from reference TRBV19 and TRBJ2-7, the complete variable domain reads DGGITQSPKYLFRKEGQNVTLSCEQNLNHDAMYWYRQDPGQGLRLIYYSQIVNDFQKGDIAEGYSVSREKKESFPLTVTSAQKNPTAFYLCASSRQGMDEQYFGPGTRLTVT.

This clone was counted between two and nine times. This chain links TRBV28 with TRBJ2-7; no firm D call. This CDR3 has 12 amino acids. V lost 8 bases to trimming and J lost 3 bases, with 11 bases between them. Germline loops: CDR1 MDHEN, CDR2 SYDVKM. CDR3 nucleotide sequence: TGTGCCAGCCAAAACCAGTTCTACGAGCAGTACTTC. Translated, it gives CASQNQFYEQYF.

The V call is TRBV20-1, the J call TRBJ1-1; D remains ambiguous. This CDR3 region has 11 residues. Germline V lookup: CDR1 DFQATT, CDR2 SNEGSKA (reference sequence). CDR3 DNA sequence: TGCATGTGGGCGGGGAACACTGAAGCTTTCTTT. This translates into CMWAGNTEAFF.

This chain joins TRBV11-3 and TRBJ2-4, with TRBD2 matching 7 bases. The CDR3 extends over 15 amino acids. V lost 3 bases to trimming and J lost 8 bases; unmatched junction nucleotides: 10. Germline CDR1 is SGHNT and CDR2 is YENEEA. CDR3 amino acids: CASSFGAGEAYIQYF. The CDR3 region has the DNA TGTGCCAGCAGCTTTGGCGCGGGAGAGGCGTACATTCAGTACTTC.

The J gene is TRBJ2-5, the V gene TRBV27; D perhaps matches TRBD1 (6 bases). The J call may be mistaken, given a closer DNA end match to TRBJ2-7. The CDR3 extends over 12 amino acids. Per germline, CDR1 MNHEY and CDR2 SMNVEV (reference sequence). The CDR3 here is CASSTGFGEQYF. CDR3 nucleotide sequence: TGTGCCAGCAGTACAGGGTTCGGCGAGCAGTACTTC.

This clone was counted only a few times. The chain is built from TRBV5-1 and TRBJ1-1; a weak D match, TRBD1 (6 bases). Germline-derived CDR1 and CDR2 are SGHRS and YFSETQ. This CDR3 has 15 residues. The V gene lost 4 bases and the J gene lost 0 bases, with 13 bases spanning the gap. Here the CDR3 reads CASSRYRDMNTEAFF. The CDR3 DNA reads as TGCGCCAGCAGCCGCTACAGGGACATGAACACTGAAGCTTTCTTT.

This clone came up once. The chain has TRBV28 and TRBJ1-5; TRBD1 aligns across 7 bases. This CDR3 has 14 amino acids. The ends lost 3 bases at V and 5 bases at J; junction bases unmatched: 4. Germline V gives CDR1 MDHEN, CDR2 SYDVKM. The CDR3 nucleotides are TGTGCCAGCAGTTTCACAGGGGCGGATCAGCCCCAGCATTTT. Translated: CASSFTGADQPQHF.

This clone was detected once. V usage is TRBV29-1 and J usage is TRBJ2-1; a weak D match, TRBD1 (5 bases). CDR1 SQVTM and CDR2 ANQGSEA come from the germline V gene. The CDR3 sequence is 11 residues long. V shed 6 bases and J shed 4 bases, with 7 bases lying between them. CDR3 DNA: TGCAGCGTGGGGCAGTACAATGAGCAGTTCTTC. It yields the protein CSVGQYNEQFF.

This clone appeared a few times. The chain employs TRBV27 and TRBJ2-7, with 11 bases fitting TRBD2. Germline CDR1 is MNHEY and CDR2 is SMNVEV (reference sequence). Unmatched junction bases numbered 6, after V lost 2 bases and J lost 6 bases. This CDR3 is 15 amino acids long. The CDR3 loop is CASSLTSGRRGEQYF. CDR3 bases: TGTGCCAGCAGTTTAACTAGCGGGAGACGAGGCGAGCAGTACTTC.

This rearrangement joins TRBV7-2 to TRBJ1-1; D is uncertain. Trimming stripped 1 base from V and 1 base from J, with 7 bases between. The CDR3 is made up of 14 amino acids. CDR1 and CDR2 from the germline V gene are SGHTA and FQGNSA. This CDR3 reads CASSLVGGNTEAFF. CDR3 DNA: TGTGCCAGCAGCTTAGTAGGCGGGAACACTGAAGCTTTCTTT.

This clone is a singleton in its sample. The chain recombines TRBV5-1 with TRBJ2-5; 7 bases are shared with TRBD1. Unmatched junction bases numbered 10, after V lost 0 bases and J lost 5 bases. The CDR3 is 16 amino acids. Germline lookup yields CDR1 SGHRS and CDR2 YFSETQ. The CDR3 sequence is CASSLAPMDRLETQYF. CDR3 nucleotide sequence: TGCGCCAGCAGCTTGGCCCCTATGGACAGGCTGGAGACCCAGTACTTC.

The rearrangement joins TRBV4-1 to TRBJ2-7; the match to TRBD2 covers 7 bases. V was clipped by 0 bases and J by 4 bases; unmatched bases: 12. CDR1 MGHRA and CDR2 YSYEKL come from the germline V gene. The CDR3 is made up of 17 amino acids. The CDR3 nucleotides read TGCGCCAGCAGCCAAGATCGGGTGGGAGGGCCTTCGTACGAGCAGTACTTC. This gives the protein CASSQDRVGGPSYEQYF.

Here the CDR3 DNA reads TGTGCCAGTAGGGACAGGGGCCGCCTGGATCAGCCCCAGCATTTT. It codes for CASRDRGRLDQPQHF. The chain recombines TRBV19 with TRBJ1-5; 9 bases map to TRBD1. The CDR3 contains 15 residues. V trimming: 6 bases; J trimming: 5 bases; junction bases outside the gene matches: 8. Germline V gene data show CDR1 as LNHDA and CDR2 as SQIVND (reference sequence).

This clone was detected only once. The V call is TRBV5-6, the J call TRBJ2-3; maybe TRBD2 (6 bases). V was pared by 4 bases and J by 2 bases, with 11 bases between. Germline V gene sequence: CDR1 SGHDT, CDR2 YYEEEE. The CDR3 consists of 14 residues. The DNA of the CDR3 is TGTGCCAGCAGCCCTAGCGCCCCCACAGATACGCAGTATTTT. As protein: CASSPSAPTDTQYF.

This clone came up a few times. The V gene is TRBV7-9, the J gene TRBJ1-5; 7 bases map to TRBD1. Germline assignment: CDR1 SEHNR and CDR2 FQNEAQ (reference sequence). The CDR3 has 15 amino acids. The V and J ends lost 6 bases and 4 bases, in that order; junction bases with no gene match: 9. This CDR3 is CASSRGTEFNQPQHF. CDR3 bases: TGTGCCAGCAGTCGCGGGACAGAGTTTAATCAGCCCCAGCATTTT.

V usage is TRBV5-1 and J usage is TRBJ1-4, with 7 nucleotides matching TRBD1. V trimming: 5 bases; J trimming: 8 bases; junction bases outside the gene matches: 6. This CDR3 is 13 amino acids long. Germline V CDR1 and CDR2: SGHRS, YFSETQ. The chain's CDR3 is CASSTAGGEKLFF. DNA of the CDR3: TGCGCCAGCAGTACGGCAGGGGGAGAAAAACTGTTTTTT. Full variable domain (rest looked up from reference TRBV5-1 and TRBJ1-4): KAGVTQTPRYLIKTRGQQVTLSCSPISGHRSVSWYQQTPGQGLQFLFEYFSETQRNKGNFPGRFSGRQFSNSRSEMNVSTLELGDSALYLCASSTAGGEKLFFGSGTQLSVL.

The rearrangement links TRBV19 to TRBJ2-4; D possibly corresponds to TRBD1 (5 bases). CDR3 length equals 13 residues. Trimming took 6 bases from V and 1 from J, leaving 7 bases between them. CDR1 and CDR2 (germline): LNHDA, SQIVND (reference sequence). Here the CDR3 reads CASRAGAKNIQYF. As DNA, the CDR3 is TGTGCCAGTAGGGCAGGGGCCAAAAACATTCAGTACTTC.

V usage is TRBV27 and J usage is TRBJ1-2, with 7 bases matching TRBD1. From germline, CDR1 is MNHEY and CDR2 SMNVEV (reference sequence). The CDR3 totals 13 residues. J lost 8 bases, V lost 6 bases, and 9 bases had no gene match. The CDR3 region has the DNA TGTGCCAGCAGCCCCACAGGGGATTGGGGCTACACCTTC. This gives the protein CASSPTGDWGYTF.

The rearrangement joins TRBV10-3 to TRBJ2-3, with 9 bases matching TRBD2. Per the germline V gene, CDR1 is ENHRY and CDR2 is SYGVKD. The V and J ends lost 5 bases and 0 bases, in that order; junction bases with no gene match: 6. The CDR3 is 16 amino acids. DNA of the CDR3: TGTGCCATCAGTCCCCTAGCGGGACCTAGCACAGATACGCAGTATTTT. The encoded protein is CAISPLAGPSTDTQYF.